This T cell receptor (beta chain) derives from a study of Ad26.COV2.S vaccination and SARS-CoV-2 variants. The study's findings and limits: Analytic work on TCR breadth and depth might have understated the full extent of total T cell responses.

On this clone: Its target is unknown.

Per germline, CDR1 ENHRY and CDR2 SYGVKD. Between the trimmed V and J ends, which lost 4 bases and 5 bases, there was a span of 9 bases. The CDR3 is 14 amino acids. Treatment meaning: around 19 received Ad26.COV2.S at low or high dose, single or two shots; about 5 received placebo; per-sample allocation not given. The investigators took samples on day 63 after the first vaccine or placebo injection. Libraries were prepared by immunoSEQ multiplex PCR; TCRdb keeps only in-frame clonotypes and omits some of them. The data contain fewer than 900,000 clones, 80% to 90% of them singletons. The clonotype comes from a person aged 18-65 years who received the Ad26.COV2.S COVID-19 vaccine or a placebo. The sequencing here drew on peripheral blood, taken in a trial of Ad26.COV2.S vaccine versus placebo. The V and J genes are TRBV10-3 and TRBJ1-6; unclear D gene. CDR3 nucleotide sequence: TGTGCCATCAGTGTCACGGGGAATAATTCACCCCTCCACTTT. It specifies CAISVTGNNSPLHF.